Described below is a single T cell receptor beta chain sequence and its context. The target antigen is unknown. The record originates from a study of shared clonotypes between healthy human individuals. General study findings and limits: Represented diversity (both genetic and exposure-history) was limited by the small number of donors.

Method: immunoSEQ multiplex PCR; TCRdb's copy keeps in-frame clones and lacks some. The repertoire consists of almost 750,000 clones, with approximately 72% occurring once and the leading ten covering under 2%. Looked up from germline, CDR1 is SGHNT and CDR2 is YYREEE (reference sequence). V lost 3 bases, J lost 2 bases, and 11 bases lay in between. The length of the CDR3 is 15 residues. The sequencing input was memory CD4+ T cells sorted from blood. Subset: CD45RA-negative fraction. This chain connects TRBV5-4 to TRBJ2-2, with a weak D call TRBD1 (6 bases). The sequence came from a woman in her 30s in good health. The CDR3 protein is CASSSWTANTGELFF. The CDR3 bases are TGTGCCAGCAGCTCGTGGACAGCTAACACCGGGGAGCTGTTTTTT.